This T cell receptor (beta chain) is from a study of cytomegalovirus exposure and HLA in healthy donors. This CDR3 is 17 amino acids long. Germline CDR1 reads PRHDT; CDR2 reads FYEKMQ (reference sequence). Trimming took off 5 bases at V and 0 bases at J, with 20 bases between the two ends. The PCR had 60 Vbeta and 13 Jbeta primers. Clones were read by immunoSEQ multiplex PCR, and TCRdb kept only the in-frame ones, dropping some. The profile shows 180,000 or so clones, 65% to 90% of them singletons. V and J are TRBV13 and TRBJ2-7; D is perhaps TRBD2 (6 bases). The source is a woman aged 25 to 45 in good health and CMV-seronegative. The sample was PBMCs. CDR3 bases: TGTGCCAGCAGCAAATATACCCCCGGGACTTACTCCTACGAGCAGTACTTC. Translating gives CASSKYTPGTYSYEQYF.